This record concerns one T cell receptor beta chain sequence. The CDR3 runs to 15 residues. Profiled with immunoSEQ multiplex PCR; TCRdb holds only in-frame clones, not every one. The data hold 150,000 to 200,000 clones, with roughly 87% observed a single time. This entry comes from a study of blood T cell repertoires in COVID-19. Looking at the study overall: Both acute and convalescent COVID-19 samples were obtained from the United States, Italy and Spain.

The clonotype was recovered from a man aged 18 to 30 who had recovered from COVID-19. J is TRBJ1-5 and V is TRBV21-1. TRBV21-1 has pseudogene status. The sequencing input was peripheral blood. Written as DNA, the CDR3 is TGTGCCAGCACCGTCGAGGGAACAAGCAATCAGCCCCAGCATTTT. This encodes CASTVEGTSNQPQHF.